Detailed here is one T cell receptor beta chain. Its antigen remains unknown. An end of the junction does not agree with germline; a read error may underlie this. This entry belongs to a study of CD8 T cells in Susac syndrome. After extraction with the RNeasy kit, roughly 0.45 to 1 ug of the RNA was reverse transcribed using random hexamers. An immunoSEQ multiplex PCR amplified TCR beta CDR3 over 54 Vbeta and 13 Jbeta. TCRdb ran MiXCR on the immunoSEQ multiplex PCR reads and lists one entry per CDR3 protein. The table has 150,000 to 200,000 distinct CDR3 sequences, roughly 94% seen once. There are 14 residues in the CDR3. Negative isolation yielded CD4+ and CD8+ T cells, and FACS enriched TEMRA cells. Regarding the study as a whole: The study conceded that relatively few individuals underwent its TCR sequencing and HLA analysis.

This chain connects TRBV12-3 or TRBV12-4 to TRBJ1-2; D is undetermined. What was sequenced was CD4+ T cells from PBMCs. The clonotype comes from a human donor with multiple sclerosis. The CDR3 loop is CASSFNPMSEVGAF. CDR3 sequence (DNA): TGTGCCAGCAGTTTTAATCCTATGTCGGAGGTCGGGGCCTTC.